This T cell receptor (beta chain) was sequenced in a study of blood T cell repertoires in COVID-19. This clone was seen a single time. CDR1 and CDR2 from the germline V gene are LNHDA and SQIVND (reference sequence). The CDR3 loop spans 13 amino acids. Trimming cost V 3 bases and J 3 bases, with 9 bases left between them. TCRdb's table, derived via immunoSEQ multiplex PCR, lists solely in-frame clones and lacks some. The data contain roughly 430,000 clones, approximately 91% of them singletons. The sequence was collected from a woman between 18 and 30 years old who had been exposed to COVID-19. The chain joins TRBV19 to TRBJ2-7; tentative D call: TRBD2 (5 bases). Sample: PBMCs or T cells enriched from blood (not recorded which). In DNA form, the CDR3 reads TGTGCCAGTAGTATTAACGGGGTCTACGAGCAGTACTTC. It specifies CASSINGVYEQYF.